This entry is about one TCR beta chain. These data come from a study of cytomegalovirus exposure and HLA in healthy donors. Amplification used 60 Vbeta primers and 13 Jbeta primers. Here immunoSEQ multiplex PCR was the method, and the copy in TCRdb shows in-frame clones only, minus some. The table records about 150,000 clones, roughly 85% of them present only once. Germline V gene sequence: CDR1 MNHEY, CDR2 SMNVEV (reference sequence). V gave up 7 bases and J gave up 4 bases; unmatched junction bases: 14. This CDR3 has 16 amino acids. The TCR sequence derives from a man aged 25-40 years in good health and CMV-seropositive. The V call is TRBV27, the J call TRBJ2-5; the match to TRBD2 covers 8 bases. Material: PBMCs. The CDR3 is CASNPAGEDVGETQYF. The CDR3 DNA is TGTGCCAGCAATCCAGCGGGAGAAGATGTAGGAGAGACCCAGTACTTC.